Sequencing of this T cell receptor beta chain was carried out in a study of blood T cell repertoires in COVID-19. About the study: Samples came from the United States, Italy and Spain, spanning acute and convalescent COVID-19. Sample material is recorded as cDNA or gDNA derived from T cells, B-cell-depleted T cells, or PBMCs.

Per the authors' pipeline: Estimation of nucleated cell counts was performed using reference gene primer amplification. TCRdb's table, derived via immunoSEQ multiplex PCR, lists solely in-frame clones and lacks some. V, J and clone size reflect that table, while D and trimming were determined from the DNA. The sample has some 200,000 clones, 70% to 85% seen once. CDR3 length equals 17 residues. Germline loops: CDR1 SGHTA, CDR2 FQGTGA. Trimming took off 5 bases at V and 5 bases at J, with 24 bases between the two ends. This chain joins TRBV7-3 and TRBJ1-1; tentatively, D is TRBD1 (5 bases). Sequencing used peripheral blood. This sequence originates from a human donor with acute or convalescent COVID-19. The donor label of this sample is uncertain. CDR3 amino acids: CASSPDLRRVGGTEAFF. CDR3 coding DNA: TGTGCCAGCAGCCCCGACCTTAGGAGGGTCGGGGGAACTGAAGCTTTCTTT.